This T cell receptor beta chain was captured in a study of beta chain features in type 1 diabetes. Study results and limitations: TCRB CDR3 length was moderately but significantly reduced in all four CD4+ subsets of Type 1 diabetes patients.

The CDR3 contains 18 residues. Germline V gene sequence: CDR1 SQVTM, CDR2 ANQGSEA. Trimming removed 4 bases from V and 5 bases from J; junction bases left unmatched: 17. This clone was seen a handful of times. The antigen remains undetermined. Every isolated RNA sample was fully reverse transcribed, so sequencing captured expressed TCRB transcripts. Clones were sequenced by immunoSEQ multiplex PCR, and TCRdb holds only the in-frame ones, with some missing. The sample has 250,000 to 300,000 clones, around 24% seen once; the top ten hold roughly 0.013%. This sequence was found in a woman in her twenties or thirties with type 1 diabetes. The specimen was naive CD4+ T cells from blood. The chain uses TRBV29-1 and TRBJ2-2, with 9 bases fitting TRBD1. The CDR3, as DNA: TGCAGCGTTGGGCCCTCCGGGACAGGGTCAACGGGGACCGGGGAGCTGTTTTTT. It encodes CSVGPSGTGSTGTGELFF.